These 12 T cell receptor beta chains were all obtained from the same sample, sequenced in a study of T cell changes during pregnancy in multiple sclerosis. The table came from immunoSEQ multiplex PCR; TCRdb's copy has only in-frame clones and leaves some out. The sample comprises about 75,000 clones, about 93% of which are singletons, and approximately 0.15% rests with the top ten. The sequencing used CD4+ T cells from peripheral blood mononuclear cells, collected after pregnancy. The receptors were gathered from a female donor with multiple sclerosis, enrolled in a pregnancy study.

This clone has only one observation. The chain has TRBV23-1 and TRBJ1-2; 9 bases are shared with TRBD1. TRBV23-1 is filed as an ORF, its function uncertain. This CDR3 contains 15 residues. V lost 4 bases, J lost 6 bases, and 9 bases stayed unmatched. CDR3 amino acids: CASSPNRDREHGYTF. In DNA form, the CDR3 reads TGCGCCAGCAGTCCAAACCGGGACAGGGAGCATGGCTACACCTTC.

The chain couples TRBV19 to TRBJ2-5; TRBD2 agrees at 13 bases. Germline CDR1 LNHDA, CDR2 SQIVND (reference sequence). Unmatched junction bases numbered 10, after V lost 5 bases and J lost 4 bases. CDR3 length equals 17 residues. The CDR3 is CASSRVGRLAGGETQYF. CDR3 bases: TGTGCCAGTAGTCGGGTGGGGCGACTAGCGGGAGGAGAGACCCAGTACTTC.

The chain joins TRBV5-8 to TRBJ1-5; 7 bases fit TRBD1. With V trimmed by 6 bases and J by 4 bases, 7 bases remained unmatched. The CDR3 runs 14 residues. In germline, CDR1 is SGHTS, CDR2 YDEGEE. The CDR3 loop is CASINDRENQPQHF. CDR3 sequence (DNA): TGTGCCAGCATCAACGACAGGGAAAATCAGCCCCAGCATTTT. The variable domain in full, with the rest retrieved from reference TRBV5-8 and TRBJ1-5, is EAGVTQSPTHLIKTRGQQATLRCSPISGHTSVYWYQQALGLGLQFLLWYDEGEERNRGNFPPRFSGRQFPNYSSELNVNALELEDSALYLCASINDRENQPQHFGDGTRLSIL.

This sequence joins TRBV6-5 and TRBJ2-3, with D perhaps matching TRBD2 (6 bases). CDR1 MNHEY and CDR2 SVGAGI come from the germline V gene. V lost 6 bases to trimming and J lost 4 bases, with 11 bases between them. The CDR3 is 13 amino acids. CDR3 in amino acids: CASSGGPPDTQYF. CDR3 sequence (DNA): TGTGCCAGCAGCGGAGGGCCCCCAGATACGCAGTATTTT.

The rearrangement links TRBV7-2 to TRBJ1-5; 7 bases are a match to TRBD1. Looked up from germline, CDR1 is SGHTA and CDR2 is FQGNSA. CDR3 length: 14 amino acids. V trimming: 0 bases; J trimming: 7 bases; junction bases outside the gene matches: 3. The CDR3 spells CASSLAAGGQPQHF. In nucleotides, the CDR3 is TGTGCCAGCAGCTTAGCGGCAGGGGGGCAGCCCCAGCATTTT.

The chain joins TRBV5-4 to TRBJ2-2, with 8 bases aligning to TRBD2. CDR1 is SGHNT and CDR2 is YYREEE in the germline V gene (reference sequence). V was clipped by 4 bases and J by 2 bases; unmatched bases: 7. The CDR3 loop spans 16 amino acids. The CDR3 DNA sequence: TGTGCCAGCAGCGGGCAGGGACTAGGAAACACCGGGGAGCTGTTTTTT. Protein product: CASSGQGLGNTGELFF.

The rearrangement links TRBV20-1 to TRBJ1-5; D is unclear. The CDR3 spans 11 residues. Trimming pared 3 bases from V and 4 bases from J, leaving 4 bases between. CDR1 is DFQATT and CDR2 is SNEGSKA in the germline V gene (reference sequence). The CDR3 loop reads CSARENQPQHF. CDR3 coding DNA: TGCAGTGCTAGGGAGAATCAGCCCCAGCATTTT.

This chain uses TRBV11-3 with TRBJ2-1; 11 bases fit TRBD1. Germline CDR1 is SGHNT and CDR2 is YENEEA. The CDR3 contains 13 residues. With V trimmed by 5 bases and J by 9 bases, 3 bases remained unmatched. The CDR3 loop is CASSRTGGGEQFF. DNA for the CDR3: TGTGCCAGCAGCCGGACAGGGGGCGGTGAGCAGTTCTTC.

This clone was seen a single time. The chain recombines TRBV21-1 with TRBJ1-3; TRBD1, the D gene given by the table, was not confirmed from the DNA. TRBV21-1 is a listed pseudogene. The CDR3 is 17 residues long. The CDR3 DNA sequence: TGTGCCAGCAGCAAACACGGGACAGGGCCCTCTGGAAACACCATATATTTT. It translates to CASSKHGTGPSGNTIYF.

The CDR3 here is CASSQTAGGRVAEQYF. The CDR3 coding sequence is TGTGCCAGCAGCCAAACGGCGGGCGGGAGGGTGGCCGAGCAGTACTTC. The chain has TRBV4-2 and TRBJ2-7; 9 bases align to TRBD2. The CDR3 runs to 16 residues. Germline loops: CDR1 LGHNA, CDR2 YNFKEQ. With V trimmed by 2 bases and J by 6 bases, 11 bases remained unmatched.

The V gene is TRBV5-1, the J gene TRBJ2-7; 7 bases are a match to TRBD1. The ends lost 7 bases at V and 3 bases at J; junction bases unmatched: 7. The CDR3 covers 13 residues. CDR1 SGHRS and CDR2 YFSETQ come from the germline V gene. This CDR3 is CASPRDSIYEQYF. For the CDR3, the DNA is TGCGCCAGCCCCCGGGACAGTATCTACGAGCAGTACTTC.

The chain uses TRBV19 and TRBJ2-2; D perhaps matches TRBD1 (6 bases). Trimming left V 6 bases short and J 6 bases short, with 14 bases between. The CDR3 covers 14 residues. Germline V CDR1 and CDR2: LNHDA, SQIVND (reference sequence). The CDR3 nucleotides read TGTGCCAGTAGCCAGGGGTTAATCTCCGGGGAGCTGTTTTTT. It codes for CASSQGLISGELFF.